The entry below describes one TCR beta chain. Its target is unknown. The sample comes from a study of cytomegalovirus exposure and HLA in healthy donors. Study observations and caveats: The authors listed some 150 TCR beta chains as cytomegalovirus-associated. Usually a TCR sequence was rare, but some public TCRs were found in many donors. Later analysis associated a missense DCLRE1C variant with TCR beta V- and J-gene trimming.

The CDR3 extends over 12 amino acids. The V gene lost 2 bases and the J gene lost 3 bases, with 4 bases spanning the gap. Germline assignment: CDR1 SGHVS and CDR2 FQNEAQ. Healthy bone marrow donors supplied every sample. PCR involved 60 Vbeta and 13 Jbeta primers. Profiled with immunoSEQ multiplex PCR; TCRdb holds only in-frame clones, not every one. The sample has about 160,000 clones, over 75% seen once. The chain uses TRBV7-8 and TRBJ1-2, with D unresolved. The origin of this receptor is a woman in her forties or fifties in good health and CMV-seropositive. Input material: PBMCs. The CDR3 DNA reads TGTGCCAGCAGCTTAAGCGACTATGGCTACACCTTC. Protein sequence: CASSLSDYGYTF.